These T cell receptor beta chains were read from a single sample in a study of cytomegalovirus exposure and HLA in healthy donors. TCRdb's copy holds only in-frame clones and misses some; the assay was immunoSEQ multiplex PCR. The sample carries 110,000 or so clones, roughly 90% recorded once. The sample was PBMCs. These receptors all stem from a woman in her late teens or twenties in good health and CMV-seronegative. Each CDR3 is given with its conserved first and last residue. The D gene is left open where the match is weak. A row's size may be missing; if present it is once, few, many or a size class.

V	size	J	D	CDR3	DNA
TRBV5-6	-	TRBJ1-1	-	CASSLGGYQGAFF	TGTGCCAGCAGCTTGGGGGGATATCAGGGAGCTTTCTTT
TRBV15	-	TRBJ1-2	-	CATSETSGSDGYTF	TGTGCCACCAGCGAAACCTCAGGGTCCGATGGCTACACCTTC
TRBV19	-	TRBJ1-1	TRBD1	CASSRQGNTEAFF	TGTGCCAGTAGCCGACAGGGAAACACTGAAGCTTTCTTT
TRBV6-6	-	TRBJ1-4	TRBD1	CASSYANRGTNEKLFF	TGTGCCAGCAGTTACGCCAACAGGGGAACTAATGAAAAACTGTTTTTT
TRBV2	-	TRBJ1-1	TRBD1	CASRDDRAPQFTEAFF	TGTGCCAGCAGGGATGACAGGGCGCCGCAGTTCACTGAAGCTTTCTTT
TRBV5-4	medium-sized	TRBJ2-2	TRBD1	CASSWGTGAGELFF	TGTGCCAGCAGCTGGGGGACAGGGGCCGGGGAGCTGTTTTTT
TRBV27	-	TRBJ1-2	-	CASSLSFSAGKIYGYTF	TGTGCCAGCAGTTTATCATTTTCCGCGGGGAAGATATATGGCTACACCTTC
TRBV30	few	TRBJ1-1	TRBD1	CAWSLRGQWEAFF	TGTGCCTGGAGTCTCCGGGGACAGTGGGAAGCTTTCTTT
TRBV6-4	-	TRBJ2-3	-	CASSVGSSGADTQYF	TGTGCCAGCAGTGTCGGAAGTTCGGGGGCAGATACGCAGTATTTT
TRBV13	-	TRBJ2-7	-	CASSSDWTTGPYEQYF	TGTGCCAGCAGCTCCGACTGGACTACGGGACCCTACGAGCAGTACTTC
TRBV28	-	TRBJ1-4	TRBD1	CASSFRGEKLFF	TGTGCCAGCAGTTTCAGGGGGGAAAAACTGTTTTTT
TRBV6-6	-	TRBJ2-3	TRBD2	CASSYSEFGEGDTQYF	TGTGCCAGCAGTTACTCCGAGTTCGGGGAGGGAGATACGCAGTATTTT
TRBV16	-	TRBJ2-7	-	CASSLTGVSYEQYF	TGTGCCAGCAGCCTCACCGGGGTTTCCTACGAGCAGTACTTC
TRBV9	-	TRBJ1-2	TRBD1	CASSGHGTVGYGYTF	TGTGCCAGCAGCGGGCATGGGACAGTCGGCTATGGCTACACCTTC
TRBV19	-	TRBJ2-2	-	CASSIGGGVIRDTGELFF	TGTGCCAGTAGTATAGGAGGCGGCGTGATTCGTGACACCGGGGAGCTGTTTTTT
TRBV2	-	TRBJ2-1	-	CASSAGDGNEQFF	TGTGCCAGCAGTGCCGGGGATGGTAATGAGCAGTTCTTC
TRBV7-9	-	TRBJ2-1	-	CASSSQTSFDEQFF	TGTGCCAGCAGCTCTCAAACTAGTTTCGATGAGCAGTTCTTC
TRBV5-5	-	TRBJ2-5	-	CASSLAKGEETQYF	TGTGCCAGCAGCTTGGCCAAGGGGGAAGAGACCCAGTACTTC
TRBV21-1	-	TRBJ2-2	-	CASSRRVRVDTGELFF	TGTGCCAGCAGCAGAAGGGTCAGGGTCGACACCGGGGAGCTGTTTTTT
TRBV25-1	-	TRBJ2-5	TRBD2	CASSQAGGLETQYF	TGTGCCAGCAGTCAAGCGGGAGGGCTGGAGACCCAGTACTTC
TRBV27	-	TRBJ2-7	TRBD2	CASSWGRVYEQYF	TGTGCCAGCAGTTGGGGGAGGGTGTACGAGCAGTACTTC
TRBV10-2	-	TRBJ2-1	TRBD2	CASSPSGRANEQFF	TGCGCCAGCAGTCCTAGCGGGAGGGCCAATGAGCAGTTCTTC
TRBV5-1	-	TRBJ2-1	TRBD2	CASSWELAGSSSYNEQFF	TGCGCCAGCAGCTGGGAACTAGCGGGATCAAGCTCCTACAATGAGCAGTTCTTC
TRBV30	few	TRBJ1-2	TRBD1	CAWSGDRVGGYTF	TGTGCCTGGAGCGGGGACAGGGTGGGTGGCTACACCTTC
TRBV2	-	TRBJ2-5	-	CASSGSGRKETQYF	TGTGCCAGCAGTGGCAGCGGACGGAAAGAGACCCAGTACTTC
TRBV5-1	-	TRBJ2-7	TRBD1	CASSLQGASYEQYF	TGCGCCAGCAGCTTGCAGGGGGCCTCCTACGAGCAGTACTTC
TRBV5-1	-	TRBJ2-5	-	CASSLGAGIQETQYF	TGCGCCAGCAGCTTGGGCGCAGGGATACAAGAGACCCAGTACTTC
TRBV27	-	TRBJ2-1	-	CASSLGGLNEQFF	TGTGCCAGCAGTTTAGGGGGCCTCAATGAGCAGTTCTTC
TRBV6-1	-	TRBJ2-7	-	CASNLNSAYEQYF	TGTGCCAGCAACTTGAACAGTGCCTACGAGCAGTACTTC
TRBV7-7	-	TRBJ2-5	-	CASSPSGGAQETQYF	TGTGCCAGCAGCCCTAGTGGAGGGGCCCAAGAGACCCAGTACTTC
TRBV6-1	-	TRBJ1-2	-	CASSGSWGTDYGYTF	TGTGCCAGCAGTGGAAGTTGGGGGACTGACTATGGCTACACCTTC
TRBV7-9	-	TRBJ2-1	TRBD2	CASSLGTSGRGNEQFF	TGTGCCAGCAGCTTAGGGACTAGCGGGAGGGGTAATGAGCAGTTCTTC
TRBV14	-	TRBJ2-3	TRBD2	CASSDQLARGDTQYF	TGTGCCAGCAGCGACCAACTAGCGAGGGGAGATACGCAGTATTTT
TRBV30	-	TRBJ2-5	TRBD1	CAWSAYVKGQGYETQYF	TGTGCCTGGAGTGCATACGTTAAGGGACAGGGGTACGAGACCCAGTACTTC
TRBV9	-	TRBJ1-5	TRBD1	CASSTGTGDQPQHF	TGTGCCAGCAGTACCGGGACAGGGGATCAGCCCCAGCATTTT
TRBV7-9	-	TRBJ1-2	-	CATGDGGGYGYTF	TGTGCCACCGGGGATGGGGGCGGCTATGGCTACACCTTC